This T cell receptor (beta chain) was profiled in a study of blood T cell repertoires in COVID-19. About the research overall: From the United States, Italy and Spain came samples of acute and convalescent COVID-19. The analysed material was cDNA or gDNA that came from T cells, B-cell-depleted T cells, or PBMCs.

The CDR3 is 16 residues long. Germline CDR1 ENHRY, CDR2 SYGVKD. Deletions cut 2 bases from V and 2 bases from J, with 15 bases between. Using immunoSEQ multiplex PCR, the repertoire was profiled, and TCRdb retains in-frame clones only, with some absent. The sample has 250,000 or so clones, 90% seen once. The sample comprised peripheral blood. This clonotype was obtained from an older woman with COVID-19, enrolled during active disease. The chain joins TRBV10-3 to TRBJ1-1, with D maybe TRBD1 (6 bases). CDR3 in amino acids: CAISEGMQGFNTEAFF. The CDR3 region has the DNA TGTGCCATCAGTGAGGGAATGCAGGGGTTTAACACTGAAGCTTTCTTT.